These 24 T cell receptor beta chains originate from one sample sequenced in a study of radiation and T cells in renal cell carcinoma. As for treatment: treatment-naive control, cytoreductive nephrectomy. Data came from immunoSEQ multiplex PCR; TCRdb stores just in-frame clones and leaves some out. This table holds about 25,000 clones, about 62% found once. Specimen: tumor tissue, collected from a patient whose treatment was nephrectomy without radiotherapy. Source of these receptors: a man aged 40-55 years with renal cell carcinoma.

The V call is TRBV5-1, the J call TRBJ2-5; 7 nucleotides line up with TRBD1. CDR1 and CDR2 from the germline V gene are SGHRS and YFSETQ. CDR3 length: 14 residues. V shed 3 bases, J shed 5 bases, and the junction held 7 bases outside the gene matches. The CDR3 DNA sequence: TGCGCCAGCAGCTCCCTGACAGGGTTTGAGACCCAGTACTTC. This sequence encodes CASSSLTGFETQYF.

CDR3 in amino acids: CASSLDDLRGQGRTEAFF. CDR3 DNA sequence: TGTGCCAGCAGCTTAGACGATTTGCGGGGACAGGGGAGGACTGAAGCTTTCTTT. J is TRBJ1-1 and V is TRBV7-6; 10 bases are a match to TRBD1. CDR3 length equals 18 residues. CDR1 is SGHVS, CDR2 FNYEAQ, per germline. J gave up 5 bases and V 1 base, and 13 bases lay outside the gene matches.

This clone appeared a few times. This chain links TRBV5-8 with TRBJ1-1; no clear D gene. The CDR3 contains 11 residues. V lost 1 base, J lost 11 bases, and 9 bases lay in between. Germline V gene lookup returns CDR1 SGHTS and CDR2 YDEGEE. The CDR3 DNA sequence: TGTGCCAGCAGCTTGCCGACGGGGGCTTTCTTT. Translating it yields CASSLPTGAFF.

This chain connects TRBV4-1 to TRBJ2-7; TRBD1 or TRBD2 may be the D gene (5 bases each). Germline lookup yields CDR1 MGHRA and CDR2 YSYEKL. This CDR3 region has 14 residues. Trimming took 3 bases from V and 5 from J, leaving 14 bases between them. The CDR3 spells CASSHPGDADEQYF. The CDR3 DNA follows: TGCGCCAGCAGCCATCCTGGGGACGCGGACGAGCAGTACTTC.

The rearrangement joins TRBV15 to TRBJ1-5; TRBD1 aligns across 9 bases. The germline CDR1 and CDR2 sequences are LNHNV and YYDKDF (reference sequence). The CDR3 length is 22 residues. The V segment lost 3 bases and the J segment 1 base; nucleotides outside the gene matches: 22. CDR3 loop: CATSSGWTGVRGFGLSNQPQHF. The CDR3 nucleotides read TGTGCCACCAGCAGTGGCTGGACAGGGGTCCGGGGGTTTGGGTTGAGCAATCAGCCCCAGCATTTT.

The chain links TRBV5-6 to TRBJ2-7; possible D gene TRBD1, 6 bases. The CDR3 runs to 14 residues. Germline V gives CDR1 SGHDT, CDR2 YYEEEE. The V and J ends lost 2 bases and 6 bases respectively, with 15 bases between them. DNA of the CDR3: TGTGCCAGCAGCTTAGGGTCGACAGGCGGCGAGCAGTACTTC. As protein: CASSLGSTGGEQYF.

By share, this clone counts as medium-sized. This chain joins TRBV28 and TRBJ2-7; the match to TRBD1 covers 8 bases. CDR3 length: 15 residues. Unmatched junction bases numbered 6, after V lost 2 bases and J lost 3 bases. Germline CDR1 MDHEN, CDR2 SYDVKM. Here the CDR3 reads CASSLVTGAIYEQYF. The DNA of the CDR3 is TGTGCCAGCAGTTTAGTGACAGGGGCGATCTACGAGCAGTACTTC.

The CDR3 DNA is TGCGCCACCTCTACCCCATTAGCGGGAGGCGCCGGGGAGCTGTTTTTT. This encodes CATSTPLAGGAGELFF. The chain joins TRBV5-1 to TRBJ2-2; 10 bases are a match to TRBD2. The CDR3 extends over 16 amino acids. Trimming cost V 9 bases and J 6 bases; bases outside gene matches: 14. Germline V CDR1 and CDR2: SGHRS, YFSETQ.

V and J are TRBV5-1 and TRBJ1-1, with D possibly being TRBD1 (5 bases). Germline V gene data show CDR1 as SGHRS and CDR2 as YFSETQ. This CDR3 is 15 amino acids long. V dropped 3 bases and J dropped 2 bases, with 14 bases sitting between them. In nucleotides, the CDR3 is TGCGCCAGCAGCTCCCTCGGGGGGTCTAACACTGAAGCTTTCTTT. Translated: CASSSLGGSNTEAFF.

V usage is TRBV2 and J usage is TRBJ2-3; 7 bases map to TRBD2. CDR3 length equals 16 residues. Germline V gives CDR1 SNHLY, CDR2 FYNNEI. V lost 3 bases to trimming and J lost 3 bases; unmatched junction nucleotides: 9. The CDR3 coding sequence is TGTGCCAGCAGTGACGAGGTGGGAGGGGTGACAGATACGCAGTATTTT. Translating gives CASSDEVGGVTDTQYF.

This chain uses TRBV6-8 with TRBJ1-1; 9 positions match TRBD1. Germline V CDR1 and CDR2: MNHGY, SAAAGT. The V gene end was trimmed by 5 bases and the J gene end by 4 bases; junction bases not matched to a gene: 5. This CDR3 has 14 amino acids. CDR3 nucleotide sequence: TGTGCCAGCAGTCCATGGACAGGGGTCACTGAAGCTTTCTTT. Its protein is CASSPWTGVTEAFF.

This clone qualifies as hyperexpanded. The chain links TRBV27 to TRBJ2-7; D is perhaps TRBD1 or TRBD2 (5 bases each). Germline values: CDR1 MNHEY, CDR2 SMNVEV (reference sequence). V was cut by 3 bases and J by 3 bases, with 12 bases left in between. The CDR3 is made up of 14 amino acids. The CDR3 DNA sequence: TGTGCCAGCAGTTTTGGGGGTAGGGTCTACGAGCAGTACTTC. Protein sequence: CASSFGGRVYEQYF.

The rearrangement joins TRBV13 to TRBJ1-2; 10 bases align to TRBD1. The germline CDR1 and CDR2 sequences are PRHDT and FYEKMQ (reference sequence). This CDR3 has 14 amino acids. V shed 5 bases and J 6 bases; nucleotides not matched to a gene: 6. CDR3 sequence: CASSLDGTGDGYTF. The CDR3 DNA is TGTGCCAGCAGCCTAGACGGGACAGGGGATGGCTACACCTTC. Together with reference TRBV13 and TRBJ1-2, the CDR3 gives the full variable domain: AAGVIQSPRHLIKEKRETATLKCYPIPRHDTVYWYQQGPGQDPQFLISFYEKMQSDKGSIPDRFSAQQFSDYHSELNMSSLELGDSALYFCASSLDGTGDGYTFGSGTRLTVV.

The rearrangement links TRBV6-1 to TRBJ1-4, with 10 bases matching TRBD1. Germline assignment: CDR1 MNHNS and CDR2 SASEGT. V lost 5 bases, J lost 10 bases, and 7 bases stayed unmatched. The CDR3 spans 14 residues. CDR3 in amino acids: CASSPGTGDAKLFF. In DNA, the CDR3 is TGTGCCAGCAGTCCCGGGACAGGGGACGCAAAACTGTTTTTT.

The J gene is TRBJ2-1, the V gene TRBV7-9; D is undetermined. The germline gives CDR1 SEHNR, CDR2 FQNEAQ (reference sequence). The CDR3 covers 15 residues. V gave up 5 bases and J gave up 3 bases, with 14 bases separating them. The CDR3 DNA reads as TGTGCCAGCAGCCCCGCGCCTATCGACTACAATGAGCAGTTCTTC. This sequence encodes CASSPAPIDYNEQFF.

This chain joins TRBV10-1 and TRBJ1-5; D remains unclear. Germline V gives CDR1 WNHNN, CDR2 SYGVQD (reference sequence). Trimming removed 5 bases from V and 9 bases from J, with 5 bases in between. This CDR3 is 10 amino acids long. The CDR3 reads CASSSRPQHF. DNA for the CDR3: TGCGCCAGCAGTTCCCGGCCCCAGCATTTT.

This clone was detected only once. The CDR3 DNA reads as TGCGCCAGCGGAACAGGGGCTTCCACCGGGGAGCTGTTTTTT. Residues: CASGTGASTGELFF. This sequence joins TRBV5-1 and TRBJ2-2, with TRBD1 identical over 7 bases. From germline, CDR1 is SGHRS and CDR2 YFSETQ. The CDR3 consists of 14 residues. V dropped 7 bases and J dropped 4; count of bases not matched to a gene: 7.

By share, this clone ranks as large. The chain links TRBV7-2 to TRBJ2-7; TRBD1 might be the D (6 bases). Trimming removed 8 bases from V and 6 bases from J, with 20 bases in between. Germline V gene data show CDR1 as SGHTA and CDR2 as FQGNSA. CDR3 size: 14 residues. Here the CDR3 DNA reads TGTGCCAGCGCCTTCTCAGGGGCGCGAACCGAGCAGTACTTC. Its translation: CASAFSGARTEQYF.

This clone was seen a few times. The chain recombines TRBV5-1 with TRBJ1-1; 7 bases agree with TRBD1. CDR3 length equals 15 residues. CDR1 is SGHRS, CDR2 YFSETQ, per germline. V shed 3 bases, J shed 11 bases, and the junction held 16 bases outside the gene matches. The chain's CDR3 is CASSSDTGDSRRAFF. In DNA form, the CDR3 reads TGCGCCAGCAGCTCTGACACAGGGGACTCTAGGCGCGCTTTCTTT.

This clone was seen more than once but under ten times. The V and J genes are TRBV7-8 and TRBJ2-2; D not resolved. Germline V gene lookup returns CDR1 SGHVS and CDR2 FQNEAQ. Trimming pared 7 bases from V and 3 bases from J, leaving 12 bases between. CDR3 size: 14 residues. The CDR3, as DNA: TGTGCCAGCACCCACCCGGAGCACACCGGGGAGCTGTTTTTT. Its protein product is CASTHPEHTGELFF.

This clone was recorded only once. V usage is TRBV10-2 and J usage is TRBJ2-7; D call uncertain. The germline V gene encodes CDR1 WSHSY and CDR2 SAAADI. The length of the CDR3 is 11 residues. Trimming stripped 4 bases from V and 5 bases from J, with 6 bases between. The CDR3, as DNA: TGCGCCAGCAGTGGACACAACGAGCAGTACTTC. Encoded protein: CASSGHNEQYF.

The CDR3 protein is CAISSTGSSNQPQHF. DNA for the CDR3: TGTGCCATCAGTTCGACAGGGTCTAGCAATCAGCCCCAGCATTTT. The chain links TRBV10-3 to TRBJ1-5; 7 positions agree with TRBD1. The CDR3 sequence is 15 residues long. In germline, CDR1 is ENHRY, CDR2 SYGVKD. V dropped 5 bases and J dropped 0; count of bases not matched to a gene: 4.

This chain joins TRBV6-4 and TRBJ1-1; D remains ambiguous. Trimming stripped 9 bases from V and 3 bases from J, with 17 bases between. The CDR3 loop spans 14 amino acids. Germline CDR1 reads MRHNA; CDR2 reads SNTAGT. The CDR3 coding sequence is TGTGCCAGTACCCACGTAACCGGGGACACTGAAGCTTTCTTT. This codes for CASTHVTGDTEAFF.

This clone appeared once. V usage is TRBV19 and J usage is TRBJ2-3; D gene ambiguous. Trimming stripped 7 bases from V and 2 bases from J, with 10 bases between. The CDR3 has 13 amino acids. Germline values: CDR1 LNHDA, CDR2 SQIVND (reference sequence). CDR3: CASKIEATDTQYF. The CDR3 DNA sequence: TGTGCCAGTAAAATAGAAGCCACAGATACGCAGTATTTT.